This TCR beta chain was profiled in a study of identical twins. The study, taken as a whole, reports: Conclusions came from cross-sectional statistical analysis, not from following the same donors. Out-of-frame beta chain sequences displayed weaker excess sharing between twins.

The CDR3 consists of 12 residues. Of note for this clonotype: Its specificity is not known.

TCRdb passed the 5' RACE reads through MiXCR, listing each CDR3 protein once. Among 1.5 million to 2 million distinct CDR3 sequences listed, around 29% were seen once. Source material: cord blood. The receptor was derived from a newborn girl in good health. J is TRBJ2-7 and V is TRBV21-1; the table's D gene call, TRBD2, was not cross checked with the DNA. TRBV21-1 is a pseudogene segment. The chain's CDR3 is CASRGSIHEQYF. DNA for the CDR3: TGTGCCAGCCGCGGGAGTATCCACGAGCAGTACTTC.